The 27 T cell receptor beta chains listed next were all sequenced from one sample in a study of immune evolution from preneoplasia to lung adenocarcinoma. The repertoire was sequenced with immunoSEQ multiplex PCR; TCRdb's copy has only in-frame clones and lacks some. The table shows approximately 11,000 clones, with approximately 77% occurring only once. Specimen: FFPE minimally invasive lung adenocarcinoma tissue. The receptors were gathered from a person aged 70 to 79 with lung adenocarcinoma.

In the case of this clone: At one end, the junction sequence differs from germline, possibly due to a read error. V usage is TRBV5-5 and J usage is TRBJ1-1; TRBD1 agrees at 10 bases. The CDR3 loop spans 14 amino acids. Germline-derived CDR1 and CDR2 are SGHKS and YYEKEE (reference sequence). The CDR3 nucleotides read TGTGCCAGCAGCCCCACCGCTGGGGGACAGGGGACTCTCTTT. Protein: CASSPTAGGQGTLF.

The gene calls are TRBV27 and TRBJ1-1; no definite D call. V lost 0 bases to trimming and J lost 8 bases, with 13 bases between them. The CDR3 contains 14 residues. CDR1 and CDR2 (germline): MNHEY, SMNVEV (reference sequence). CDR3 in amino acids: CASSLSRELPEAFF. The CDR3 region has the DNA TGTGCCAGCAGTTTATCAAGGGAGCTACCGGAAGCTTTCTTT.

V and J are TRBV29-1 and TRBJ1-5; a weak D match, TRBD1 (6 bases). V was shortened by 6 bases and J by 2 bases, with 11 bases between the two germline ends. The CDR3 runs 13 residues. CDR1 is SQVTM, CDR2 ANQGSEA, per germline. The CDR3 sequence is CSVSQGGNQPQHF. The CDR3 DNA reads as TGCAGCGTCTCACAGGGAGGCAATCAGCCCCAGCATTTT.

This sequence joins TRBV7-2 and TRBJ2-3; the match to TRBD2 covers 8 bases. CDR3 size: 14 residues. Germline V gene sequence: CDR1 SGHTA, CDR2 FQGNSA. V trimming: 4 bases; J trimming: 4 bases; junction bases outside the gene matches: 4. CDR3 residues: CASSWGLVADTQYF. The CDR3 nucleotides read TGTGCCAGCAGCTGGGGACTAGTGGCAGATACGCAGTATTTT.

This chain joins TRBV7-3 and TRBJ2-1; no definite D call. V lost 4 bases and J 9 bases, leaving 13 bases between the germline ends. In germline, CDR1 is SGHTA, CDR2 FQGTGA. The CDR3 has 13 amino acids. The CDR3 DNA follows: TGTGCCAGCAGCTCCGATAGGATGGGTGAGCAGTTCTTC. This gives the protein CASSSDRMGEQFF.

The rearrangement joins TRBV6-5 to TRBJ2-2; no reliable D call. Germline V gene sequence: CDR1 MNHEY, CDR2 SVGAGI. The V and J ends lost 5 bases and 1 base respectively, with 8 bases between them. The CDR3 has 14 residues. The CDR3 reads CASSPGWNTGELFF. The DNA for the CDR3 is TGTGCCAGCAGTCCCGGGTGGAACACCGGGGAGCTGTTTTTT.

V and J are TRBV5-6 and TRBJ2-2, with a tentative D call TRBD2 (5 bases). Trimming took 1 base from V and 11 from J, leaving 9 bases between them. CDR3 length: 12 residues. Germline values: CDR1 SGHDT, CDR2 YYEEEE. CDR3 amino acids: CASSLTTTELFF. CDR3 sequence (DNA): TGTGCCAGCAGCTTGACGACTACAGAGCTGTTTTTT.

The genes are TRBV2 and TRBJ1-1; D uncertain. Trimming took off 9 bases at V and 7 bases at J, with 15 bases between the two ends. This CDR3 is 12 amino acids long. Germline CDR1 and CDR2: SNHLY and FYNNEI. CDR3 amino acids: CARGEHTNEAFF. The CDR3 DNA reads TGTGCCAGGGGCGAACACACTAATGAAGCTTTCTTT.

The chain has TRBV27 and TRBJ2-2; 9 bases agree with TRBD2. This CDR3 is built from 15 residues. Germline-derived CDR1 and CDR2 are MNHEY and SMNVEV (reference sequence). The V segment lost 6 bases and the J segment 1 base; nucleotides outside the gene matches: 3. The CDR3 DNA follows: TGTGCCAGCAGCGGACTAGCGTTGAACACCGGGGAGCTGTTTTTT. This encodes CASSGLALNTGELFF.

The rearrangement links TRBV29-1 to TRBJ2-5, with D possibly being TRBD1 or TRBD2 (7 bases each). The V gene lost 5 bases and the J gene lost 3 bases, with 16 bases spanning the gap. The CDR3 length is 14 residues. CDR1 is SQVTM, CDR2 ANQGSEA, per germline. CDR3 sequence reads: CSVLKTGREETQYF. Written as DNA, the CDR3 is TGCAGCGTTTTAAAGACAGGGAGGGAAGAGACCCAGTACTTC. The whole variable domain, remainder taken from reference TRBV29-1 and TRBJ2-5, is SAVISQKPSRDICQRGTSLTIQCQVDSQVTMMFWYRQQPGQSLTLIATANQGSEATYESGFVIDKFPISRPNLTFSTLTVSNMSPEDSSIYLCSVLKTGREETQYFGPGTRLLVL.

This clone appeared a single time. J is TRBJ2-5 and V is TRBV6-1; D is possibly TRBD1 or TRBD2 (5 bases each). The germline CDR1 and CDR2 sequences are MNHNS and SASEGT. The CDR3 spans 13 residues. V lost 2 bases, J lost 4 bases, and 8 bases lay in between. The CDR3 region is CASSEPGTETQYF. DNA of the CDR3: TGTGCCAGCAGTGAACCAGGGACAGAGACCCAGTACTTC.

The chain carries TRBV13 and TRBJ2-3; no clear D. Trimming pared 0 bases from V and 11 bases from J, leaving 12 bases between. Germline assignment: CDR1 PRHDT and CDR2 FYEKMQ (reference sequence). The CDR3 sequence is 13 residues long. The CDR3 is CASSLGRQALQYF. CDR3 sequence (DNA): TGTGCCAGCAGCTTAGGCAGGCAGGCCTTGCAGTATTTT.

The chain uses TRBV5-6 and TRBJ1-1; 7 bases map to TRBD1. The CDR3 spans 13 residues. The germline CDR1 and CDR2 sequences are SGHDT and YYEEEE. The V and J ends lost 3 bases and 8 bases, in that order; junction bases with no gene match: 7. The CDR3 reads CASSSKDREEAFF. The CDR3 DNA is TGTGCCAGCAGCTCCAAAGACAGGGAAGAAGCTTTCTTT.

The chain carries TRBV5-1 and TRBJ1-4; 7 bases line up with TRBD1. The ends lost 6 bases at V and 8 bases at J; junction bases unmatched: 10. CDR1 SGHRS and CDR2 YFSETQ come from the germline V gene. The CDR3 contains 14 residues. The CDR3 protein is CASTSGQLEEKLFF. CDR3 DNA sequence: TGCGCCAGCACGTCGGGACAGTTGGAGGAAAAACTGTTTTTT.

The chain combines TRBV10-3 with TRBJ2-7, with D possibly TRBD1 on 5 matching bases. V was trimmed by 4 bases and J by 0 bases, leaving 10 bases between them. The CDR3 contains 14 residues. In germline, CDR1 is ENHRY, CDR2 SYGVKD. The CDR3 is CAISAQGSSYEQYF. The CDR3 region has the DNA TGTGCCATCAGTGCTCAGGGAAGCTCCTACGAGCAGTACTTC.

This clone was seen only a few times. The V and J genes are TRBV7-9 and TRBJ2-1; D perhaps matches TRBD1 (6 bases). The CDR3 loop spans 16 amino acids. With 1 base removed from V and 9 bases from J, the gap between germline ends came to 19 bases. Germline V gives CDR1 SEHNR, CDR2 FQNEAQ (reference sequence). CDR3 sequence: CASSLVRQESIPEQFF. CDR3 in DNA: TGTGCCAGCAGCTTAGTTAGACAGGAGAGTATCCCTGAGCAGTTCTTC. Supplemented by reference TRBV7-9 and TRBJ2-1, the full variable domain reads DTGVSQNPRHKITKRGQNVTFRCDPISEHNRLYWYRQTLGQGPEFLTYFQNEAQLEKSRLLSDRFSAERPKGSFSTLEIQRTEQGDSAMYLCASSLVRQESIPEQFFGPGTRLTVL.

This chain connects TRBV11-1 to TRBJ1-1; 8 nucleotides align to TRBD1. The CDR3 sequence is 15 residues long. The J segment lost 3 bases and the V segment lost 3 bases, leaving 6 bases of the junction unmatched. The V gene's germline CDR1 is SGHAT and CDR2 FQDESV (reference sequence). The CDR3 here is CASSFSDRVDTEAFF. DNA of the CDR3: TGTGCCAGCAGCTTTTCGGACAGGGTTGACACTGAAGCTTTCTTT. The complete variable domain, with remaining parts taken from reference TRBV11-1 and TRBJ1-1, reads EAEVAQSPRYKITEKSQAVAFWCDPISGHATLYWYRQILGQGPELLVQFQDESVVDDSQLPKDRFSAERLKGVDSTLKIQPAELGDSAMYLCASSFSDRVDTEAFFGQGTRLTVV.

The genes are TRBV10-2 and TRBJ2-3; 7 bases agree with TRBD1. V lost 6 bases to trimming and J lost 3 bases; unmatched junction nucleotides: 9. The CDR3 is 15 residues long. CDR1 is WSHSY, CDR2 SAAADI, per germline. The CDR3 DNA is TGCGCCAGCAGAGAAACAGGGGTTGGAACAGATACGCAGTATTTT. Translation gives CASRETGVGTDTQYF.

As DNA, the CDR3 is TGTGCCAGCAGCCAACAGATGCTGGGCTACGAGCAGTACTTC. It codes for CASSQQMLGYEQYF. V gene TRBV6-5 combines with J gene TRBJ2-7, with D unresolved. CDR3 length equals 14 residues. Trimming stripped 6 bases from V and 3 bases from J, with 15 bases between. The germline V gene has CDR1 MNHEY and CDR2 SVGAGI.

CDR3 protein: CASRLAAIGVSYNEQFF. Written as DNA, the CDR3 is TGTGCCAGCAGATTAGCGGCTATAGGGGTCTCCTACAATGAGCAGTTCTTC. The rearrangement joins TRBV27 to TRBJ2-1; a possible D gene is TRBD2 (6 bases). Germline V lookup: CDR1 MNHEY, CDR2 SMNVEV (reference sequence). This CDR3 contains 17 residues. V lost 6 bases and J lost 0, with 18 bases in between.

In this sample, this clone turned up once. This chain links TRBV5-1 with TRBJ1-1; D ambiguous. V was cut by 0 bases and J by 6 bases, with 15 bases left in between. Germline lookup yields CDR1 SGHRS and CDR2 YFSETQ. This CDR3 has 15 residues. The CDR3 nucleotides read TGCGCCAGCAGCTTGGATAACAATCCTACCTCTGAAGCTTTCTTT. Encoded protein: CASSLDNNPTSEAFF.

The chain couples TRBV20-1 to TRBJ2-5; D tentatively reads TRBD1 or TRBD2 (6 bases each). Germline V gene sequence: CDR1 DFQATT, CDR2 SNEGSKA (reference sequence). There are 11 residues in the CDR3. The V gene lost 6 bases and the J gene lost 4 bases, with 9 bases spanning the gap. The CDR3 is CSAGGPETQYF. CDR3 bases: TGCAGTGCAGGGGGGCCAGAGACCCAGTACTTC.

This clone showed up just once. The J gene is TRBJ1-6, the V gene TRBV11-2; D gene ambiguous. The germline gives CDR1 SGHAT, CDR2 FQNNGV. V was shortened by 5 bases and J by 7 bases, with 12 bases between the two germline ends. The CDR3 length is 14 residues. CDR3 loop: CASSRTERNSPLHF. The CDR3 nucleotides are TGTGCCAGCAGCCGAACAGAGAGAAATTCACCCCTCCACTTT. The whole variable domain, filled in from reference TRBV11-2 and TRBJ1-6, reads EAGVAQSPRYKIIEKRQSVAFWCNPISGHATLYWYQQILGQGPKLLIQFQNNGVVDDSQLPKDRFSAERLKGVDSTLKIQPAKLEDSAVYLCASSRTERNSPLHFGNGTRLTVT.

The rearrangement links TRBV19 to TRBJ2-2, with D possibly matching TRBD2 (6 bases). CDR3 length: 18 residues. Trimming took 5 bases from V and 4 from J, leaving 23 bases between them. The germline V gene has CDR1 LNHDA and CDR2 SQIVND (reference sequence). CDR3 protein: CASSGGPGASLVTGELFF. The CDR3 bases are TGTGCCAGTAGTGGGGGACCGGGAGCCTCCCTGGTCACCGGGGAGCTGTTTTTT.

The V and J genes are TRBV4-1 and TRBJ2-5; TRBD1 matches 12 bases. Germline-derived CDR1 and CDR2 are MGHRA and YSYEKL. V lost 5 bases, J lost 5 bases, and 6 bases stayed unmatched. The CDR3 contains 15 residues. The CDR3 sequence is CASSSWGTGGETQYF. The CDR3 nucleotides are TGCGCCAGCAGCTCGTGGGGGACAGGGGGCGAGACCCAGTACTTC.

The V and J genes are TRBV2 and TRBJ2-1; D may be TRBD1 or TRBD2 (5 bases each). Germline V gene data show CDR1 as SNHLY and CDR2 as FYNNEI. The CDR3 has 13 residues. The ends were cut back, 6 bases at V and 10 bases at J, with 16 bases in the middle. CDR3 DNA sequence: TGTGCCAGCAGCGGGGACGCATTATCAGAGCAGTTCTTC. This codes for CASSGDALSEQFF.

The rearrangement joins TRBV5-1 to TRBJ2-2; D gene unclear. V dropped 5 bases and J dropped 2 bases, with 10 bases sitting between them. This CDR3 spans 14 amino acids. Looked up from germline, CDR1 is SGHRS and CDR2 is YFSETQ. CDR3 loop: CASSRAYNTGELFF. DNA for the CDR3: TGCGCCAGCAGTCGGGCCTACAACACCGGGGAGCTGTTTTTT.